This TCR beta chain was identified in a study of cytomegalovirus exposure and HLA in healthy donors. Study-wide context: An early release of data contained 70 million to 95 million unique TCRs, which came from HLA-typed donors.

Healthy people donating bone marrow made up the donors. Of note for this clone: Its antigen is unidentified.

Findings and caveats of the study: Diagnosis of cytomegalovirus status made by the classifier reportedly showed high specificity and sensitivity.

Vbeta (60) and Jbeta (13) primers were used in the PCR. Method: immunoSEQ multiplex PCR; TCRdb's copy keeps in-frame clones and lacks some. The sample contains 110,000 or so clones, more than 80% of which appear only once. The CDR3 covers 15 residues. From germline, CDR1 is MNHEY and CDR2 SVGAGI. V lost 0 bases to trimming and J lost 5 bases, with 13 bases between them. The sequenced sample consisted of PBMCs. The rearrangement uses TRBV6-5 and TRBJ2-5, with D perhaps TRBD2 (5 bases). The clonotype originates from a man in his forties in good health and CMV-seronegative. CDR3 amino acids: CASSYSFEGSETQYF. CDR3 nucleotide sequence: TGTGCCAGCAGTTACTCGTTTGAGGGTTCGGAGACCCAGTACTTC.